Listed here are 26 T cell receptor beta chains from one sample, sequenced in a study of T cell repertoires in ileal Crohn's disease. Here immunoSEQ multiplex PCR was the method, and the copy in TCRdb shows in-frame clones only, minus some. The sample has under 8,500 clones; about 83% are singletons. The specimen was ileal tissue. The receptor set was obtained from an adult with Crohn's disease.

This chain links TRBV19 with TRBJ1-1; tentative D call: TRBD1 (5 bases). This CDR3 is 15 amino acids long. Deletions cut 3 bases from V and 0 bases from J, with 11 bases between. Germline V gene sequence: CDR1 LNHDA, CDR2 SQIVND (reference sequence). The CDR3 DNA reads TGTGCCAGTAGTATTAAAGGGGCGATGAACACTGAAGCTTTCTTT. Translation: CASSIKGAMNTEAFF.

The chain has TRBV19 and TRBJ2-1, with 12 bases lining up with TRBD2. The CDR3 is 15 amino acids. CDR1 LNHDA and CDR2 SQIVND come from the germline V gene (reference sequence). The trim removed 5 bases at V and 11 bases at J, leaving 10 bases unmatched. The CDR3 DNA follows: TGTGCCAGTAGTTTGCCGAACCTAGCGGGAGGGCAGCAGTTCTTC. Translating it yields CASSLPNLAGGQQFF.

The chain carries TRBV7-6 and TRBJ2-7; D may be TRBD1 (6 bases). Trimming removed 5 bases at V and 3 bases at J, with 11 bases between. Germline V gives CDR1 SGHVS, CDR2 FNYEAQ. The CDR3 consists of 13 residues. The CDR3 region is CASSEGQLYEQYF. CDR3 DNA sequence: TGTGCCAGCAGCGAAGGACAGCTCTACGAGCAGTACTTC.

This chain joins TRBV9 and TRBJ2-1; 11 bases agree with TRBD2. Germline V gene data show CDR1 as SGDLS and CDR2 as YYNGEE. The CDR3 has 14 amino acids. Trimming took 0 bases from V and 15 from J; bases not matched to a gene: 8. CDR3 sequence: CASSVAVAGGQVFF. CDR3 bases: TGTGCCAGCAGCGTAGCTGTAGCGGGAGGGCAGGTGTTCTTC. Full variable domain (remainder filled in from reference TRBV9 and TRBJ2-1): DSGVTQTPKHLITATGQRVTLRCSPRSGDLSVYWYQQSLDQGLQFLIQYYNGEERAKGNILERFSAQQFPDLHSELNLSSLELGDSALYFCASSVAVAGGQVFFGPGTRLTVL.

V usage is TRBV18 and J usage is TRBJ2-7, with D possibly TRBD2 on 5 matching bases. V lost 3 bases and J 6 bases, leaving 18 bases between the germline ends. Germline lookup yields CDR1 KGHSH and CDR2 LQKENI. The CDR3 is made up of 15 amino acids. CDR3 sequence reads: CASSPEDAVLSEQYF. As DNA, the CDR3 is TGTGCCAGCTCACCGGAGGACGCGGTCCTCTCCGAGCAGTACTTC.

This clone was recorded once. The chain couples TRBV7-2 to TRBJ1-2; 11 bases align to TRBD1. The length of the CDR3 is 15 residues. Germline V CDR1 and CDR2: SGHTA, FQGNSA. The V segment lost 5 bases and the J segment 5 bases; nucleotides outside the gene matches: 7. CDR3 residues: CASSPWTGGMYGYTF. In DNA, the CDR3 is TGTGCCAGCAGCCCATGGACAGGGGGCATGTATGGCTACACCTTC.

The chain is built from TRBV28 and TRBJ1-5; 9 nucleotides align to TRBD1. Germline CDR1 and CDR2: MDHEN and SYDVKM. The CDR3 has 14 amino acids. V trimming: 6 bases; J trimming: 7 bases; junction bases outside the gene matches: 7. CDR3 loop: CASSRTGARQPQHF. In DNA form, the CDR3 reads TGTGCCAGCAGCAGGACAGGGGCTAGGCAGCCCCAGCATTTT.

There are a few counts of this clone. The chain joins TRBV28 to TRBJ1-1; the D gene is possibly TRBD1 (5 bases). Looked up from germline, CDR1 is MDHEN and CDR2 is SYDVKM. Trimming stripped 6 bases from V and 2 bases from J, with 16 bases between. This CDR3 spans 15 amino acids. The CDR3 DNA sequence: TGTGCCAGCAGCCAAATGGGGGGAGCTAACACTGAAGCTTTCTTT. It encodes CASSQMGGANTEAFF.

The chain employs TRBV5-1 and TRBJ1-1; no definite D call. Trimming took 0 bases from V and 5 from J, leaving 14 bases between them. The germline V gene encodes CDR1 SGHRS and CDR2 YFSETQ. CDR3 length equals 15 residues. DNA for the CDR3: TGCGCCAGCAGCTTGGATCGGGGTTCCGGGACTGAAGCTTTCTTT. Encoded protein: CASSLDRGSGTEAFF.

CDR3 region: CASSPPGWDNREQYF. The CDR3, as DNA: TGTGCCAGCAGTCCTCCTGGTTGGGACAACCGCGAGCAGTACTTC. The V and J genes are TRBV27 and TRBJ2-7; possibly TRBD1 for D (6 bases). CDR3 size: 15 residues. Germline CDR1 MNHEY, CDR2 SMNVEV (reference sequence). Trimming took 5 bases from V and 6 from J, leaving 20 bases between them.

V usage is TRBV4-2 and J usage is TRBJ2-1; the match to TRBD2 covers 8 bases. The CDR3 consists of 18 residues. J gave up 4 bases and V 0 bases, and 11 bases lay outside the gene matches. The germline V gene encodes CDR1 LGHNA and CDR2 YNFKEQ. CDR3 bases: TGTGCCAGCAGCCAAGAGGGGGCTAGGGCGGGAGGATACAATGAGCAGTTCTTC. Encoded protein: CASSQEGARAGGYNEQFF.

This rearrangement joins TRBV7-2 to TRBJ2-2; 8 bases agree with TRBD2. The CDR3 totals 15 residues. Germline trimming cut 5 bases from V and 6 bases from J; bases unmatched to any gene: 8. Germline lookup yields CDR1 SGHTA and CDR2 FQGNSA. CDR3 loop: CASSRSGSIAGELFF. For the CDR3, the DNA is TGTGCCAGCAGCCGGAGCGGGAGCATCGCCGGGGAGCTGTTTTTT.

The V call is TRBV30, the J call TRBJ2-5, with 9 bases fitting TRBD1. The assigned J gene may be wrong: the sequence end matches TRBJ2-7 better. The CDR3 extends over 12 amino acids. The germline V gene encodes CDR1 GTSNPN and CDR2 SVGIG (reference sequence). The CDR3 sequence is CAWETGGYEQYF. The CDR3 DNA reads as TGTGCCTGGGAGACAGGGGGGTACGAGCAGTACTTC.

The genes are TRBV27 and TRBJ1-1; D is perhaps TRBD1 (6 bases). The CDR3 contains 15 residues. Trimming took off 3 bases at V and 3 bases at J, with 14 bases between the two ends. The V gene's germline CDR1 is MNHEY and CDR2 SMNVEV (reference sequence). The CDR3 DNA reads TGTGCCAGCAGTTTGGGACGGACAGCATACACTGAAGCTTTCTTT. This sequence encodes CASSLGRTAYTEAFF.

The chain uses TRBV28 and TRBJ2-1; TRBD2 matches 15 bases. V dropped 10 bases and J dropped 4; count of bases not matched to a gene: 11. The CDR3 spans 17 residues. CDR1 is MDHEN and CDR2 is SYDVKM in the germline V gene. The CDR3: CATSGLAGGFSYNEQFF. DNA of the CDR3: TGTGCCACCTCCGGACTAGCGGGAGGGTTTAGTTACAATGAGCAGTTCTTC.

This rearrangement joins TRBV27 to TRBJ2-2; TRBD1 is a possible D gene (5 bases). V was pared by 7 bases and J by 5 bases, with 11 bases between. CDR1 and CDR2 from the germline V gene are MNHEY and SMNVEV (reference sequence). The CDR3 is made up of 13 amino acids. The CDR3 loop reads CASMGLGTGELFF. In DNA, the CDR3 is TGTGCCAGCATGGGGCTTGGAACCGGGGAGCTGTTTTTT.

The chain couples TRBV18 to TRBJ2-2; 14 bases line up with TRBD2. CDR1 and CDR2 (germline): KGHSH, LQKENI. Unmatched junction bases numbered 4, after V lost 2 bases and J lost 5 bases. CDR3 length equals 17 residues. DNA of the CDR3: TGTGCCAGCTCACCAGCCCGGACTAGCGGGAGGACCGGGGAGCTGTTTTTT. Translated, it gives CASSPARTSGRTGELFF.

This sequence joins TRBV6-6 and TRBJ2-3; D is undetermined. V was trimmed by 2 bases and J by 2 bases, leaving 8 bases between them. Germline values: CDR1 MNHNY, CDR2 SVGAGI (reference sequence). CDR3 size: 14 residues. For the CDR3, the DNA is TGTGCCAGCAGTTACAATACATTCACAGATACGCAGTATTTT. Translated: CASSYNTFTDTQYF.

DNA of the CDR3: TGTGCCAGCAGCTTAGAAGCGGGAGGGTACAATGAGCAGTTCTTC. It translates to CASSLEAGGYNEQFF. This chain links TRBV11-3 with TRBJ2-1, with TRBD2 identical over 10 bases. The length of the CDR3 is 15 residues. CDR1 is SGHNT and CDR2 is YENEEA in the germline V gene. V trimming: 0 bases; J trimming: 4 bases; junction bases outside the gene matches: 0.

V is TRBV4-2 and J is TRBJ2-7; a weak D match, TRBD2 (5 bases). The CDR3 is made up of 16 amino acids. The germline V gene has CDR1 LGHNA and CDR2 YNFKEQ. Trimming took off 2 bases at V and 0 bases at J, with 14 bases between the two ends. The CDR3 bases are TGTGCCAGCAGCCAATCCCGGGGAGAAGTCTCCTACGAGCAGTACTTC. As protein: CASSQSRGEVSYEQYF.

V is TRBV6-6 and J is TRBJ1-2; TRBD1 might be the D (6 bases). Trimming left V 3 bases short and J 4 bases short, with 12 bases between. The CDR3 has 14 amino acids. Looked up from germline, CDR1 is MNHNY and CDR2 is SVGAGI (reference sequence). CDR3 bases: TGTGCCAGCAGTTATACGGACAGCCTCTATGGCTACACCTTC. This codes for CASSYTDSLYGYTF.

V is TRBV4-2 and J is TRBJ2-1, with D unresolved. This CDR3 is built from 13 residues. The germline V gene has CDR1 LGHNA and CDR2 YNFKEQ. V lost 0 bases and J 9 bases, leaving 9 bases between the germline ends. The CDR3 spells CASSQDWSVEQFF. Here the CDR3 DNA reads TGTGCCAGCAGCCAAGATTGGTCGGTTGAGCAGTTCTTC.

The V call is TRBV6-5, the J call TRBJ2-2, with 7 bases lining up with TRBD2. The CDR3 loop spans 14 amino acids. Germline CDR1 and CDR2: MNHEY and SVGAGI. The ends lost 8 bases at V and 6 bases at J; junction bases unmatched: 9. CDR3 sequence (DNA): TGTGCCAGCGGGGGAGGGGAGTTGGCCGGGGAGCTGTTTTTT. It specifies CASGGGELAGELFF.

The chain couples TRBV30 to TRBJ1-4; 7 nucleotides line up with TRBD1. Germline assignment: CDR1 GTSNPN and CDR2 SVGIG (reference sequence). J lost 8 bases, V lost 4 bases, and 7 bases had no gene match. This CDR3 region has 13 residues. CDR3 DNA: TGTGCCTGGAAGCACAGGGGAGAAGAAAAACTGTTTTTT. The encoded protein is CAWKHRGEEKLFF.

For the CDR3, the DNA is TGTGCCAGCAGTGCCCAAGCGGGAGGGCCGTGGGATGAGCAGTTCTTC. It yields the protein CASSAQAGGPWDEQFF. The chain has TRBV7-9 and TRBJ2-1, with 10 bases lining up with TRBD2. CDR1 is SEHNR and CDR2 is FQNEAQ in the germline V gene (reference sequence). V lost 6 bases and J lost 8; bases outside the gene matches: 13. The CDR3 has 16 residues. The complete variable domain, with remaining parts taken from reference TRBV7-9 and TRBJ2-1, reads DTGVSQNPRHKITKRGQNVTFRCDPISEHNRLYWYRQTLGQGPEFLTYFQNEAQLEKSRLLSDRFSAERPKGSFSTLEIQRTEQGDSAMYLCASSAQAGGPWDEQFFGPGTRLTVL.

The gene calls are TRBV4-1 and TRBJ2-7; D possibly corresponds to TRBD2 (6 bases). Deletions cut 2 bases from V and 4 bases from J, with 12 bases between. Germline CDR1 and CDR2: MGHRA and YSYEKL. The CDR3 is 14 residues long. CDR3 nucleotides: TGCGCCAGCAGCCAACTCCCGGGGGAATACGAGCAGTACTTC. It codes for CASSQLPGEYEQYF.